This TCR beta chain was sequenced during a study of blood T cell repertoires in COVID-19. Background on the study: The United States, Italy and Spain supplied acute and convalescent COVID-19 samples. T cells, B-cell-depleted T cells, or PBMCs provided the cDNA or gDNA that served as material.

V was shortened by 0 bases and J by 0 bases, with 10 bases between the two germline ends. This CDR3 comprises 16 residues. Germline values: CDR1 SGHRS, CDR2 YFSETQ. Original processing notes: Amplification of reference gene primers was used by the study to estimate nucleated cell counts. Method: immunoSEQ multiplex PCR; TCRdb's copy keeps in-frame clones and lacks some. D and trimming come from the DNA, and the V and J calls and clone size come from that table. The repertoire holds approximately 50,000 clones, about nine tenths seen once, with 3.5% to 4% in the top ten. This TCR came from a human donor in a cohort sampled during active COVID-19. Source material: peripheral blood. This sequence joins TRBV5-1 and TRBJ1-3; TRBD1 might be the D (6 bases). The CDR3 DNA reads as TGCGCCAGCAGCTTGGCAGGGGCGAGCTCTGGAAACACCATATATTTT. It encodes CASSLAGASSGNTIYF. Full variable domain (missing parts from reference TRBV5-1 and TRBJ1-3): KAGVTQTPRYLIKTRGQQVTLSCSPISGHRSVSWYQQTPGQGLQFLFEYFSETQRNKGNFPGRFSGRQFSNSRSEMNVSTLELGDSALYLCASSLAGASSGNTIYFGEGSWLTVV.